The T cell receptor beta chain described here comes from a study of T cells in Graves' hyperthyroidism and ophthalmopathy. Study context: It was at initial diagnosis, before any treatment, that peripheral blood was collected.

Patients with uncontrolled infections, other autoimmune diseases, pregnancy or lactation were excluded. The germline CDR1 and CDR2 sequences are LGHDT and YNNKEL (reference sequence). The V gene lost 6 bases and the J gene lost 6 bases, with 14 bases spanning the gap. The CDR3 length is 13 residues. This clonotype showed up many times. TCR beta CDR3 region amplification was performed from RNA transcripts. The TCR CDR3 first-round RT-PCR relied on the HTBI primer set. TCRdb re-called the multiplex PCR reads with MiXCR, one entry per CDR3 protein. In the table there are under 350,000 distinct CDR3 sequences, roughly 21% of which are singletons.

The source of this sequence is a woman aged 50 to 60 with Graves' hyperthyroidism. The sequenced material came from blood. The chain recombines TRBV3-1 with TRBJ1-1; D is unclear. DNA for the CDR3: TGTGCCAGCAGGGGGATGTGGCGGCCTGAAGCTTTCTTT. Its protein product is CASRGMWRPEAFF.